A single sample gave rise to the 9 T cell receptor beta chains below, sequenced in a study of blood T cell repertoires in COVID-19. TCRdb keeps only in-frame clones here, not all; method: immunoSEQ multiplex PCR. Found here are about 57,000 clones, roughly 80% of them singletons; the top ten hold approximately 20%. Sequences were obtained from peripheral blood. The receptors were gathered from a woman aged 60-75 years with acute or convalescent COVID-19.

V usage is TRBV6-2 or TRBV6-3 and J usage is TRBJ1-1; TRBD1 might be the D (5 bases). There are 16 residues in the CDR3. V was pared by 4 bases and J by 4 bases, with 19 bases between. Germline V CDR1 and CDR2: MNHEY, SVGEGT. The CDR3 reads CASSSRTFGGPTEAFF. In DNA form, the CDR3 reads TGTGCCAGCAGTTCCCGTACGTTCGGGGGACCCACTGAAGCTTTCTTT.

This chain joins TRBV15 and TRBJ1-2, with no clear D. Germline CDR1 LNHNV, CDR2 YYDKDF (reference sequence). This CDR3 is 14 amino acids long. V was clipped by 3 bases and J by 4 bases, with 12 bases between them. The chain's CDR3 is CATSSELGPYGYTF. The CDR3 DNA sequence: TGTGCCACCAGCAGTGAACTTGGGCCCTATGGCTACACCTTC.

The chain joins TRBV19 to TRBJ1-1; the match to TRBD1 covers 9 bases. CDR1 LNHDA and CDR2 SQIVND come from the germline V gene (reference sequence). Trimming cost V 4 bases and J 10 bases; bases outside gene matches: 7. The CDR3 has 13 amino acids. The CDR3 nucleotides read TGTGCCAGTAGTACCACAGGGGGCGGTTTAGCTTTCTTT. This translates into CASSTTGGGLAFF.

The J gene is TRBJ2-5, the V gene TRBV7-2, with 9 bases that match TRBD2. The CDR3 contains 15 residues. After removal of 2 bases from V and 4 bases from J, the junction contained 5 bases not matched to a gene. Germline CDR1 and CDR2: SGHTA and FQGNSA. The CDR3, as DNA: TGTGCCAGCAGCTTAACTGCGGGGGGGCGAGAGACCCAGTACTTC. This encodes CASSLTAGGRETQYF. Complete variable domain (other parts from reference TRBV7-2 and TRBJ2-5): GAGVSQSPSNKVTEKGKDVELRCDPISGHTALYWYRQSLGQGLEFLIYFQGNSAPDKSGLPSDRFSAERTGGSVSTLTIQRTQQEDSAVYLCASSLTAGGRETQYFGPGTRLLVL.

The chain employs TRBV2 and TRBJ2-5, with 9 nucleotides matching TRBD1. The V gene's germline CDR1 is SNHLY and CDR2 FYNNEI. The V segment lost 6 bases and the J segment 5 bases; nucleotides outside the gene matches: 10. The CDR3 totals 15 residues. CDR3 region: CASRDRDRAWETQYF. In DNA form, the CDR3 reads TGTGCCAGCAGAGACCGGGACAGGGCTTGGGAGACCCAGTACTTC.

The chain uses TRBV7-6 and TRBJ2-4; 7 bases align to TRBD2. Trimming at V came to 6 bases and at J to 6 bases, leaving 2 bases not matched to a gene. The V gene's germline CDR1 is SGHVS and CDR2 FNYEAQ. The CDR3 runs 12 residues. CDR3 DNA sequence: TGTGCCAGCAGTGGGGAGGGAAACATTCAGTACTTC. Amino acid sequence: CASSGEGNIQYF.

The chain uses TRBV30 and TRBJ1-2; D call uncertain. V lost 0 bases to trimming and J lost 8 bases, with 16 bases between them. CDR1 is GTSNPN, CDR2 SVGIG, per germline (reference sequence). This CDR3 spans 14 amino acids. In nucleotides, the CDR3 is TGTGCCTGGAGTGTACGGGGTTTCGAAGGAGGCTACACCTTC. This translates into CAWSVRGFEGGYTF. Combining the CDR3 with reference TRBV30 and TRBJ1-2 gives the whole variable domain SQTIHQWPATLVQPVGSPLSLECTVEGTSNPNLYWYRQAAGRGLQLLFYSVGIGQISSEVPQNLSASRPQDRQFILSSKKLLLSDSGFYLCAWSVRGFEGGYTFGSGTRLTVV.

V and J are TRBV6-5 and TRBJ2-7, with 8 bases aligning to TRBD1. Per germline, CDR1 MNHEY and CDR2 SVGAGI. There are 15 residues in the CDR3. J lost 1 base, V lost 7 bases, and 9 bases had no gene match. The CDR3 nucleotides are TGTGCCAGCAAGACAGGGGTTACAGGATCCTACGAGCAGTACTTC. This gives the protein CASKTGVTGSYEQYF.

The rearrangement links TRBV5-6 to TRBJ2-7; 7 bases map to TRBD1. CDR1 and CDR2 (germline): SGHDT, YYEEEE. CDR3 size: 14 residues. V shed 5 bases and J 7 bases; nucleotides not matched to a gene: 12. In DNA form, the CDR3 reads TGTGCCAGCAGTCGAATGGCTACAGGGGAAGAGCAGTACTTC. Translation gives CASSRMATGEEQYF.